One and the same sample provided the 25 T cell receptor beta chains below, sequenced in a study of T cell responses to AZD1222 COVID-19 vaccine. The repertoire was sequenced with immunoSEQ multiplex PCR; TCRdb's copy has only in-frame clones and lacks some. Here the sample spans around 70,000 clones, roughly 85% being singletons. The input for sequencing was peripheral blood, taken on day 0 of AZD1222 vaccination. The receptors were gathered from an adult in good health.

V is TRBV12-5 and J is TRBJ1-2; TRBD1 matches 8 bases. V dropped 7 bases and J dropped 6; count of bases not matched to a gene: 10. Germline CDR1 and CDR2: LGHNT and FRNRAP. This CDR3 comprises 14 residues. The CDR3 nucleotides are TGTGCTAGTGCCCTAAAAATCAGGGGGCATGGCTACACCTTC. Protein sequence: CASALKIRGHGYTF. Filled out from reference TRBV12-5 and TRBJ1-2, the complete variable domain reads DARVTQTPRHKVTEMGQEVTMRCQPILGHNTVFWYRQTMMQGLELLAYFRNRAPLDDSGMPKDRFSAEMPDATLATLKIQPSEPRDSAVYFCASALKIRGHGYTFGSGTRLTVV.

The chain couples TRBV4-1 to TRBJ1-6; 8 bases are shared with TRBD1. Germline V gene data show CDR1 as MGHRA and CDR2 as YSYEKL. The CDR3 totals 14 residues. J lost 11 bases, V lost 1 base, and 4 bases had no gene match. CDR3 in amino acids: CASSQGDRIPPLHF. The CDR3 DNA reads as TGCGCCAGCAGCCAAGGGGACAGGATACCACCCCTCCACTTT.

The chain uses TRBV6-5 and TRBJ2-2; weak D call: TRBD1 (6 bases). With 5 bases removed from V and 4 bases from J, the gap between germline ends came to 14 bases. Germline lookup yields CDR1 MNHEY and CDR2 SVGAGI. The CDR3 has 15 residues. The DNA of the CDR3 is TGTGCCAGCAGTCGCGACAGGTGGTTCACCGGGGAGCTGTTTTTT. It yields the protein CASSRDRWFTGELFF.

V and J are TRBV5-1 and TRBJ1-1; D gene uncertain. Trimming shortened V by 6 bases and J by 1 base, and 16 bases separated the two germline ends. The CDR3 is 15 residues long. Germline loops: CDR1 SGHRS, CDR2 YFSETQ. The CDR3, as DNA: TGCGCCAGCACCACCTCCCTGAGCCAGAACACTGAAGCTTTCTTT. Amino acids: CASTTSLSQNTEAFF.

This clone was observed a single time. This chain connects TRBV5-1 to TRBJ2-3, with TRBD2 identical over 10 bases. Germline values: CDR1 SGHRS, CDR2 YFSETQ. The CDR3 has 17 amino acids. V gave up 1 base and J gave up 3 bases; unmatched junction bases: 8. The CDR3 nucleotides are TGCGCCAGCAGCTTGCCGGGAGCGGGAGGGATAACAGATACGCAGTATTTT. Protein sequence: CASSLPGAGGITDTQYF.

J is TRBJ2-2 and V is TRBV9; 9 bases agree with TRBD2. The CDR3 totals 15 residues. Germline CDR1 and CDR2: SGDLS and YYNGEE. V was clipped by 4 bases and J by 5 bases; unmatched bases: 6. CDR3 bases: TGTGCCAGCAGCCCCATGGCGGGAGGGACCGGGGAGCTGTTTTTT. It codes for CASSPMAGGTGELFF.

The rearrangement joins TRBV10-3 to TRBJ2-7; D gene ambiguous. Germline-derived CDR1 and CDR2 are ENHRY and SYGVKD. Trimming took off 7 bases at V and 4 bases at J, with 17 bases between the two ends. This CDR3 has 14 residues. The CDR3 spells CAIKSPPEHYEQYF. The CDR3 bases are TGTGCCATCAAATCACCCCCAGAGCATTACGAGCAGTACTTC.

In its sample, this clone was seen once. This sequence joins TRBV6-4 and TRBJ1-6, with 7 bases matching TRBD1. The V gene end was trimmed by 7 bases and the J gene end by 8 bases; junction bases not matched to a gene: 11. CDR1 is MRHNA, CDR2 SNTAGT, per germline. CDR3 size: 15 residues. For the CDR3, the DNA is TGTGCCAGCATCATTCCGGGACAGCTCGATTCACCCCTCCACTTT. It codes for CASIIPGQLDSPLHF.

This sequence joins TRBV30 and TRBJ2-5; D perhaps matches TRBD1 (6 bases). Between the trimmed V and J ends, which lost 5 bases and 5 bases, there was a span of 18 bases. There are 14 residues in the CDR3. The germline gives CDR1 GTSNPN, CDR2 SVGIG (reference sequence). CDR3: CAWGFGGRRETQYF. CDR3 sequence (DNA): TGTGCCTGGGGGTTTGGGGGCAGGCGGGAGACCCAGTACTTC.

The chain employs TRBV18 and TRBJ2-5, with 9 bases fitting TRBD1. V lost 0 bases and J lost 5; bases outside the gene matches: 4. The CDR3 runs to 15 residues. From germline, CDR1 is KGHSH and CDR2 LQKENI. Written as DNA, the CDR3 is TGTGCCAGCTCACCACCGGGACAGGGCGGTGAGACCCAGTACTTC. Protein product: CASSPPGQGGETQYF. Full variable domain (missing parts from reference TRBV18 and TRBJ2-5): NAGVMQNPRHLVRRRGQEARLRCSPMKGHSHVYWYRQLPEEGLKFMVYLQKENIIDESGMPKERFSAEFPKEGPSILRIQQVVRGDSAAYFCASSPPGQGGETQYFGPGTRLLVL.

The chain couples TRBV28 to TRBJ1-3; 7 bases match TRBD1. V gave up 5 bases and J gave up 0 bases; unmatched junction bases: 4. Germline V lookup: CDR1 MDHEN, CDR2 SYDVKM. The CDR3 has 15 amino acids. This chain's CDR3 is CASSSGTASGNTIYF. DNA for the CDR3: TGTGCCAGCAGTAGTGGGACAGCCTCTGGAAACACCATATATTTT.

The chain carries TRBV30 and TRBJ1-1; 10 bases fit TRBD1. The ends lost 4 bases at V and 9 bases at J; junction bases unmatched: 11. The CDR3 consists of 14 residues. CDR1 GTSNPN and CDR2 SVGIG come from the germline V gene (reference sequence). CDR3 DNA: TGTGCCTGGACCGACACCGGGACAGGGGTTCAAGCTTTCTTT. Translation: CAWTDTGTGVQAFF.

This clone appeared a single time. The V and J genes are TRBV6-5 and TRBJ1-2, with 10 bases identical to TRBD1. Trimming took 5 bases from V and 2 from J; bases not matched to a gene: 5. The germline V gene encodes CDR1 MNHEY and CDR2 SVGAGI. CDR3 length: 15 amino acids. CDR3 loop: CASSNPGQGNYGYTF. CDR3 coding DNA: TGTGCCAGCAGTAACCCGGGACAGGGGAACTATGGCTACACCTTC.

The J gene is TRBJ1-1, the V gene TRBV3-1 (or the pseudogene TRBV3-2); D unresolved. This CDR3 has 16 amino acids. V was trimmed by 0 bases and J by 1 base, leaving 12 bases between them. CDR1 is LGHDT, CDR2 YNNKEL, per germline (reference sequence). CDR3 sequence: CASSQDTSPTNTEAFF. The CDR3 bases are TGTGCCAGCAGCCAAGATACCTCACCTACGAACACTGAAGCTTTCTTT.

The chain recombines TRBV30 with TRBJ1-1; no reliable D call. The CDR3 consists of 15 residues. Germline V CDR1 and CDR2: GTSNPN, SVGIG (reference sequence). V was pared by 4 bases and J by 1 base, with 16 bases between. The CDR3 sequence is CAWMNLGSRNTEAFF. The CDR3 DNA sequence: TGTGCCTGGATGAATTTAGGGTCGCGGAACACTGAAGCTTTCTTT.

This chain uses TRBV11-1 with TRBJ2-5; 7 nucleotides line up with TRBD1. The trim removed 5 bases at V and 1 base at J, leaving 4 bases unmatched. The germline V gene has CDR1 SGHAT and CDR2 FQDESV (reference sequence). The CDR3 length is 14 residues. The CDR3 nucleotides read TGTGCCAGCAGCGAAAACAGGGGCCAAGAGACCCAGTACTTC. It codes for CASSENRGQETQYF.

The chain joins TRBV6-5 to TRBJ1-4; D may be TRBD1 (5 bases). The ends were cut back, 9 bases at V and 3 bases at J, with 17 bases in the middle. The CDR3 has 15 amino acids. The germline gives CDR1 MNHEY, CDR2 SVGAGI. The CDR3 reads CASMEAVGANEKLFF. In DNA, the CDR3 is TGTGCCAGTATGGAGGCGGTAGGGGCTAATGAAAAACTGTTTTTT.

The V gene is TRBV27, the J gene TRBJ1-1; TRBD1 might be the D (5 bases). In germline, CDR1 is MNHEY, CDR2 SMNVEV (reference sequence). V was clipped by 7 bases and J by 1 base, with 13 bases between them. This CDR3 has 14 amino acids. CDR3 sequence: CASTPRGWNTEAFF. The CDR3 coding sequence is TGTGCCAGCACTCCCCGGGGCTGGAACACTGAAGCTTTCTTT.

The genes are TRBV28 and TRBJ1-5; D gene uncertain. Germline V gives CDR1 MDHEN, CDR2 SYDVKM. The CDR3 is 11 amino acids. The V and J ends lost 7 bases and 10 bases respectively, with 11 bases between them. The CDR3 sequence: CASTFQGPQHF. The CDR3 DNA follows: TGTGCCAGCACTTTTCAAGGACCCCAGCATTTT.

The chain is built from TRBV7-9 and TRBJ2-5, with D tentatively TRBD2 (6 bases). V was pared by 2 bases and J by 2 bases, with 9 bases between. The V gene's germline CDR1 is SEHNR and CDR2 FQNEAQ (reference sequence). The CDR3 is made up of 14 amino acids. The CDR3 DNA reads as TGTGCCAGCAGCTTACTTAGCGGACAAGAGACCCAGTACTTC. This sequence encodes CASSLLSGQETQYF.

The V gene is TRBV9, the J gene TRBJ1-4, with 7 bases aligning to TRBD1. CDR1 is SGDLS, CDR2 YYNGEE, per germline. Trimming removed 0 bases from V and 7 bases from J; junction bases left unmatched: 0. This CDR3 contains 13 residues. The CDR3 DNA sequence: TGTGCCAGCAGCGTAGGACAGGGTGAAAAACTGTTTTTT. This encodes CASSVGQGEKLFF.

J is TRBJ2-7 and V is TRBV10-1; TRBD2 matches at 14 bases. This CDR3 comprises 19 residues. Germline V gene sequence: CDR1 WNHNN, CDR2 SYGVQD (reference sequence). Losses at the gene ends were 4 bases for V and 3 bases for J; bases not matched to a gene: 14. For the CDR3, the DNA is TGCGCCAGCAGTGCTCGCTACCCGGGACTAGCGGGAGCCTACTACGAGCAGTACTTC. Its translation is CASSARYPGLAGAYYEQYF.

This clone occurred once. The CDR3 region has the DNA TGTGCCAGCAGCTTACTGTCCACTCATGTGGCTTTCTTT. Encoded protein: CASSLLSTHVAFF. V is TRBV5-6 and J is TRBJ1-1, with no clear D. The CDR3 runs 13 residues. In germline, CDR1 is SGHDT, CDR2 YYEEEE. V lost 2 bases and J lost 11, with 16 bases in between.

This chain connects TRBV10-2 to TRBJ2-7, with 7 bases identical to TRBD1. The V gene's germline CDR1 is WSHSY and CDR2 SAAADI. V dropped 7 bases and J dropped 1; count of bases not matched to a gene: 4. This CDR3 has 13 residues. The CDR3 sequence is CASIRDSSYEQYF. CDR3 DNA: TGCGCCAGCATTAGGGACAGTTCCTACGAGCAGTACTTC.

This chain joins TRBV6-5 and TRBJ1-1, with D unresolved. The CDR3 has 16 residues. CDR1 and CDR2 (germline): MNHEY, SVGAGI. The V gene lost 0 bases and the J gene lost 7 bases, with 18 bases spanning the gap. In DNA, the CDR3 is TGTGCCAGCAGTTACTCGGCCCACAGTGGTGCATTTGAAGCTTTCTTT. Translated, it gives CASSYSAHSGAFEAFF.